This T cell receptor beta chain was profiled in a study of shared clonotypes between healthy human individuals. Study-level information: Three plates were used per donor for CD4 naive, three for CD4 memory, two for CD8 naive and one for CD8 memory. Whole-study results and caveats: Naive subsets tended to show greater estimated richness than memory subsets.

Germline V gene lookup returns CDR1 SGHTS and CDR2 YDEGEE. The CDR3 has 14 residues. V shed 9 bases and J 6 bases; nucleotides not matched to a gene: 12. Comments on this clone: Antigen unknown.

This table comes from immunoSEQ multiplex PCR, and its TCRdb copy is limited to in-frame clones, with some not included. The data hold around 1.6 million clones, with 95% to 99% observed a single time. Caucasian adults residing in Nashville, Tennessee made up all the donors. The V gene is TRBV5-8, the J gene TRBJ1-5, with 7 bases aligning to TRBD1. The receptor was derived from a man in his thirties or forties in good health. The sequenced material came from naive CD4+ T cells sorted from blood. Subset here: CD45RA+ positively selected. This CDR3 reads CAIPGGPLSQPQHF. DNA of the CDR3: TGTGCCATCCCAGGGGGACCTTTAAGTCAGCCCCAGCATTTT.